This TCR beta chain was profiled in a study of immune characterization of retroperitoneal liposarcoma. Each CDR3 protein gets one entry after TCRdb re-called the PCR reads with MiXCR. The table records about 8,200 distinct CDR3 sequences, approximately 39% of them present only once. This clonotype is judged medium-sized (0.01 to 0.1%). The V gene end was trimmed by 5 bases and the J gene end by 5 bases; junction bases not matched to a gene: 13. CDR3 size: 16 residues. Germline CDR1 reads MNHNS; CDR2 reads SASEGT. The sequence derives from a male donor with retroperitoneal liposarcoma. V is TRBV6-1 and J is TRBJ2-5; TRBD1 aligns across 8 bases. The sample taken for sequencing was tumor tissue. CDR3 DNA sequence: TGTGCCAGCAGTCCCCCGCGGCAGGGGGCTCGGGAGACCCAGTACTTC. Translation: CASSPPRQGARETQYF.